Below, 8 T cell receptor beta chains from the same sample are listed, as sequenced in a study of glioma-infiltrating T cells after dendritic cell vaccination listed by TCRdb under 2016. Library preparation employed the immunoSEQ multiplex PCR assay. TCRdb carries this immuneACCESS record with in-frame sequences only. Its versions omit some clonotypes, under half of them owing to an unresolved V gene in the studies checked, with the rest unexplained. Counted in this sample were tens of thousands of clones; about 85% of them appeared once. The ten top clones hold around 2.9% of the sample. The sample in question was blood, obtained before dendritic cell vaccination. All receptors come from a human donor with glioblastoma.

V is TRBV19 and J is TRBJ1-2; a possible D gene is TRBD1 (5 bases). The CDR3 covers 13 residues. Per germline, CDR1 LNHDA and CDR2 SQIVND (reference sequence). V gave up 5 bases and J gave up 5 bases, with 12 bases separating them. CDR3 loop: CASSPRDGYGYTF. CDR3 DNA sequence: TGTGCCAGTAGTCCCAGGGATGGGTATGGCTACACCTTC.

The sample holds a few counts of this clone. The chain uses TRBV6-6 and TRBJ2-6; TRBD1 is a possible D gene (5 bases). Germline lookup yields CDR1 MNHNY and CDR2 SVGAGI (reference sequence). V dropped 0 bases and J dropped 3 bases, with 9 bases sitting between them. The CDR3 has 16 residues. The CDR3 bases are TGTGCCAGCAGTTACTCTCCAGGGCATGGGGCCAACGTCCTGACTTTC. Protein product: CASSYSPGHGANVLTF.

This sequence joins TRBV5-1 and TRBJ2-2; D remains ambiguous. Trimming took 2 bases from V and 3 from J, leaving 8 bases between them. The CDR3 totals 14 residues. From germline, CDR1 is SGHRS and CDR2 YFSETQ. The CDR3 sequence: CASSFPSYTGELFF. The CDR3 DNA reads TGCGCCAGCAGCTTCCCGTCCTACACCGGGGAGCTGTTTTTT.

This clone has a handful of counts. The chain joins TRBV7-9 to TRBJ1-6, with TRBD1 as a possible D gene (5 bases). This CDR3 has 14 residues. Germline V gene data show CDR1 as SEHNR and CDR2 as FQNEAQ (reference sequence). Between the trimmed V and J ends, which lost 4 bases and 14 bases, there was a span of 18 bases. CDR3 in DNA: TGTGCCAGCAGCTGGGGGACTGGAGTACCGGCCCTCCACTTT. It yields the protein CASSWGTGVPALHF. Full variable domain (remainder filled in from reference TRBV7-9 and TRBJ1-6): DTGVSQNPRHKITKRGQNVTFRCDPISEHNRLYWYRQTLGQGPEFLTYFQNEAQLEKSRLLSDRFSAERPKGSFSTLEIQRTEQGDSAMYLCASSWGTGVPALHFGNGTRLTVT.

The chain uses TRBV6-8 and TRBJ2-3; 9 bases line up with TRBD2. V was clipped by 2 bases and J by 2 bases; unmatched bases: 8. Germline V lookup: CDR1 MNHGY, CDR2 SAAAGT. The CDR3 spans 17 residues. DNA of the CDR3: TGTGCCAGCAGTTACAAGAAGACTAGCGGAAACACAGATACGCAGTATTTT. Residues: CASSYKKTSGNTDTQYF.

This clone was seen a single time. The chain carries TRBV7-3 and TRBJ2-2; 7 bases match TRBD2. The V gene's germline CDR1 is SGHTA and CDR2 FQGTGA. The length of the CDR3 is 16 residues. The ends lost 4 bases at V and 7 bases at J; junction bases unmatched: 12. Here the CDR3 reads CASSSLPGGVSGELFF. In DNA, the CDR3 is TGTGCCAGCAGCTCCCTTCCGGGAGGCGTTAGCGGGGAGCTGTTTTTT.

CDR3 DNA: TGTGCCAGCAGCACGAGCGGGTTCTCCTACGAGCAGTACTTC. This codes for CASSTSGFSYEQYF. This chain links TRBV7-2 with TRBJ2-7, with D maybe TRBD2 (6 bases). Trimming took 5 bases from V and 0 from J, leaving 11 bases between them. Germline V gene sequence: CDR1 SGHTA, CDR2 FQGNSA. The CDR3 contains 14 residues.

This rearrangement joins TRBV6-4 to TRBJ2-1; 9 nucleotides line up with TRBD2. The CDR3 sequence is 15 residues long. With V trimmed by 5 bases and J by 0 bases, 2 bases remained unmatched. CDR1 and CDR2 (germline): MRHNA, SNTAGT. Written as DNA, the CDR3 is TGTGCCAGCAGTATAGCGGGGGCCTCCTACAATGAGCAGTTCTTC. This translates into CASSIAGASYNEQFF.